Sequencing of this TCR beta chain was carried out in a study of glioma-infiltrating T cells (dated by TCRdb to between 2015 and 2016). General notes on the study: TCR alpha- and beta-chain repertoires were sequenced from glioma tissue, non-neoplastic brain tissue and matched peripheral blood mononuclear cells. Each tissue-infiltrating repertoire was compared with the same patient's peripheral blood repertoire to measure divergence between tissue and blood T-cell populations. Three low-grade glioma patients, several primary glioblastoma patients, and three non-glioma patients who contributed non-neoplastic brain tissue made up the paired cohort. Points the paper makes about the study in general: Tissue and blood shared very few CDR3 sequences, a result attributed to high CDR3 diversity and limited sampling. The group comparisons were based on small numbers of patients: three non-neoplastic, three low-grade glioma and fewer than ten glioblastoma patients. VJ-independent divergence between tissue and blood was lower than expected in non-neoplastic patients but higher than expected in all gliomas, particularly low-grade gliomas.

TCR alpha and beta CDR3 regions were amplified with the iRepertoire nested amplicon-rescue multiplex PCR (arm-PCR) platform from RNA. The input for one-step reverse transcription and amplification was about 100-400 ng of tissue mRNA or PBMC total RNA. After bead purification, a secondary multiplex PCR added Illumina adapters, and libraries were gel-purified between 200 and 400 bp. Internal 6-nucleotide barcodes were carried by the libraries and were used for demultiplexing. Sequencing of libraries was performed on an Illumina MiSeq with 2x220 or 2x250 nucleotide paired-end reads. The original methods were these. Paired reads were merged using FLASH 1.2.11 and were aligned to the GRCh37 human genome using BWA-MEM, after which TRA and TRB reads were extracted. For V and J assignment, an IMGT-derived reference of cassette sequences and CDR3 motifs that included pseudogenes was used. Reads were translated in three frames, and productive CDR3s were defined by a C…FGXG motif without stop codons. A clonotype was defined as a unique combination of a V-J cassette pair and a CDR3 amino acid sequence. Hamming distance filtering was applied to reads, with thresholds set by the sequence error rate of each sample in mapped regions. TCRdb reworked the public reads: Q25 trimming with fastp, MiXCR clone assembly, productive beta chains retained. Duplicate CDR3 protein sequences are folded into a single record with the most common DNA and genes. In this record, the V and J calls reflect TCRdb's handling and not the investigators' own analysis. This sample holds 44,000 or so distinct CDR3 sequences; 20% to 25% were observed only once. 5% to 6.5% of the sample rests with the top ten.

This clonotype was observed many times. This receptor's antigen is unknown. Within one base of it there is no much larger clone, and no base qualities were kept. The CDR3 contains 12 residues, cysteine and phenylalanine counted. CDR3 DNA only is kept here, 36 bases in frame from base 1. A distance of 6 bases separates the germline ends of V and J, which lose 4 bases and 3 bases respectively. The germline V gene supplies CDR1 MGHDK and CDR2 SYGVNS. Source material: glioma tissue, nonneoplastic brain tissue, or PBMCs (not recorded which). This receptor was taken from a human donor with low-grade glioma or glioblastoma, undergoing nonglioma brain surgery, or in good health (not recorded which). The chain is made from TRBV25-1 and TRBJ2-5; too little of a D gene remains to name it. The base sequence is TGTGCCAGCAGTGTAAGGGAAGAGACCCAGTACTTC. It encodes CASSVREETQYF.